This T cell receptor (beta chain) emerged from a study of OX40 agonist ivuxolimab in advanced cancers. Generated by immunoSEQ multiplex PCR, the TCRdb table keeps only in-frame clones and is missing some. The sample lists some 74,000 clones; about 83% were seen once. Points from the study as a whole: Both blood CD4+ and CD8+ T cells showed clonal growth by week 6 at 0.1 to 3.0 mg/kg.

Notes on this clone: Its antigen remains unknown.

V shed 1 base and J shed 10 bases, with 8 bases lying between them. Germline assignment: CDR1 DFQATT and CDR2 SNEGSKA (reference sequence). The CDR3 is 11 residues long. The sequence was collected from an adult with an advanced solid tumor such as melanoma, head and neck, liver or kidney cancer. The chain joins TRBV20-1 to TRBJ1-5; D gene unclear. The input for sequencing was CD4+ or CD8+ T cells sorted from blood, taken in a trial of the OX40 agonist ivuxolimab. CDR3 bases: TGCAGTGCTAGAGGAGTTGGTCCCCAGCATTTT. Its translation: CSARGVGPQHF.